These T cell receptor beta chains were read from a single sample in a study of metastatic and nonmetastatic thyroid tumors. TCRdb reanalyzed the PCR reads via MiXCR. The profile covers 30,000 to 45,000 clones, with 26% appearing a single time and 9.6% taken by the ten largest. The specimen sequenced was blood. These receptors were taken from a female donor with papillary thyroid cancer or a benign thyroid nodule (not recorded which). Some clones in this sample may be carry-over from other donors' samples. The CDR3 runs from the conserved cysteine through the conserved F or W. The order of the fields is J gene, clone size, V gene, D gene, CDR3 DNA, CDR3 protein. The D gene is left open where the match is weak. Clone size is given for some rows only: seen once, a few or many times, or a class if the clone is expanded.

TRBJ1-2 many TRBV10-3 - TGTGCCATCAGTGATCGGGATGGCTACACCTTC CAISDRDGYTF
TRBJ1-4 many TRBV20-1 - TGCAGCGTCGGGACGGCCATATTCGAAAAACTGTTTTTT CSVGTAIFEKLFF
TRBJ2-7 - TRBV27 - TGTGCCAGCAGAGACCTTGGACAGAACAACGAGCAGTACTTC CASRDLGQNNEQYF
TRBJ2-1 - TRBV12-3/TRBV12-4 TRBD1 TGTGCCAGCAGCACCCTCGTGGACAGGCGCTACAATGAGCAGTTCTTC CASSTLVDRRYNEQFF
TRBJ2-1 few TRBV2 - TGTGCCAGCAGTGATTCTGGGAATGAGCAGTTCTTC CASSDSGNEQFF
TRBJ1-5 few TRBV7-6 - TGTGCCAGCAGCTTAGCCGAAGATCAGCCCCAGCATTTT CASSLAEDQPQHF
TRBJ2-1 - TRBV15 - TGTGCCACCAGCAGAGCTACGGGGGGCTACAATGGGCAGTTCTTC CATSRATGGYNGQFF
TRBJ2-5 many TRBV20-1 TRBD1 TGCAGTGCTAGAGACCCTCAGACAGGGTGGGAGACCCAGTACTTC CSARDPQTGWETQYF
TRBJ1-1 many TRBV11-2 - TGTGCCAGCAGCCCCTACGGGGTCGGGGGGAGTTGGTCCGGTGAAGCTTTCTTT CASSPYGVGGSWSGEAFF
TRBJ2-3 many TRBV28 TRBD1 TGTGCCAGCAGTTGGGGGACAGCTAGCACAGATACGCAGTATTTT CASSWGTASTDTQYF
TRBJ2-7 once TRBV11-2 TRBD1 TGTGCCAGCAGCTTATCCGGGACAGGGAACTACGAGCAGTACTTC CASSLSGTGNYEQYF
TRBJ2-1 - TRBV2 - TGTGCCAGCAGTGAAAGAACTAGGCGCGATGAGCAGTTCTTC CASSERTRRDEQFF
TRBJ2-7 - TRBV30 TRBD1 TGTGCCTGGGGACAGGGTTTCTCCTACGAGCAGTACTTC CAWGQGFSYEQYF
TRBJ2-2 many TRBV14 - TGTGCCAGCAGCCGCACCAACACCGGGGAGCTGTTTTTT CASSRTNTGELFF
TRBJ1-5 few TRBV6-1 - TGTGCCAGCAGTGGGGGGGCGTTGGGTCAGCCCCAGCATTTT CASSGGALGQPQHF
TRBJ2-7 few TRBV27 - TGTGCCAGCAACTCTGCAGGGTCCTACGAGCAGTACTTC CASNSAGSYEQYF
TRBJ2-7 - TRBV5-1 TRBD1 TGCGCCAGCAGCGTAAAAAACAGGACAGGGGGCTACGAGCAGTACTTC CASSVKNRTGGYEQYF
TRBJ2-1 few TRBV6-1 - TGTGCCAGCAGTGAAGTTGTACGGACCTACAATGAGCAGTTCTTC CASSEVVRTYNEQFF
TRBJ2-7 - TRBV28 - TGTGCCAGCAGTTTCCGACAGGAGGTCCCCGAGCAGTACTTC CASSFRQEVPEQYF
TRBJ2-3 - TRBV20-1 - TGCAGTGCTAGAGATCAGGGTCCTTCGGGGGAGACGCAGTATTTT CSARDQGPSGETQYF
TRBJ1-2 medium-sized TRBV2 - TGTGCCAGCAGTGAAGCGGTCCCCTATGGCTACACCTTC CASSEAVPYGYTF
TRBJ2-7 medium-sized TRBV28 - TGTGCCAGCCGATTCGATGGCTACGAGCAGTACTTC CASRFDGYEQYF
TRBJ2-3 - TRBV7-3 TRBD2 TGTGCCAGCAGCTTGGCTAGCGGGCCAGGAGATACGCAGTATTTT CASSLASGPGDTQYF
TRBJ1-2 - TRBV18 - TGTGCCAGCTCAGCTACAGGGAACTCAGATGGCTACACCTTC CASSATGNSDGYTF
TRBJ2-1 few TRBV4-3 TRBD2 TGCGCCAGCAGCCAAGACCCCCTAGCGGGGGTTTCAAGCTCCTACAATGAGCAGTTCTTC CASSQDPLAGVSSSYNEQFF
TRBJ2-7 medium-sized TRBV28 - TGTGCCAGCAGTTATGGCGAGCAGTACTTC CASSYGEQYF
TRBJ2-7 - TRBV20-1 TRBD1 TGCAGTGCTAGAGCCGGGACAGGGGGGGCCTACGAGCAGTACTTC CSARAGTGGAYEQYF
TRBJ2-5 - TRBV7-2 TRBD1 TGTGCCAGCAGCCTAACCACCGGGACAGGGGAAGAGACCCAGTACTTC CASSLTTGTGEETQYF
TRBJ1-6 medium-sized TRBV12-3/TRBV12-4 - TGTGCCAGCAGGCTTGACAGTAATTCACCCCTCCACTTT CASRLDSNSPLHF
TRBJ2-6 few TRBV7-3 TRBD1 TGTGCCAGCAGCAACCCAGGGGGATTAAGCTCTGGGGCCAACGTCCTGACTTTC CASSNPGGLSSGANVLTF
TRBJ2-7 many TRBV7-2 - TGTGCCAGCAGCTCATCGGGATTTTACGAGCAGTACTTC CASSSSGFYEQYF
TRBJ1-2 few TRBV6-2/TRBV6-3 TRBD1 TGTGCCAGCAGTTACTCTGTGTCAGGGGGCTCCAGCTATGGCTACACCTTC CASSYSVSGGSSYGYTF
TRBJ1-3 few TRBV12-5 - TGTGCTAGTGGTCCCGAACTGGGAAACACCATATATTTT CASGPELGNTIYF
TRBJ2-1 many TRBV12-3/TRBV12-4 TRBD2 TGTGCCAGCAGTCCGCTAGGGACTAGCAAAAACAATGAGCAGTTCTTC CASSPLGTSKNNEQFF
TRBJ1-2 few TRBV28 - TGTGCCAGCAGTTTAGACGGAAACTATGGCTACACCTTC CASSLDGNYGYTF
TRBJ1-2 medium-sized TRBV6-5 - TGTGCCAGCAGTTACTCTGCACAGACCTATGGCTACACCTTC CASSYSAQTYGYTF
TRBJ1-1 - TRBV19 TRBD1 TGTGCCAGTAGTCCATACGACAGGGCGGGGACTGAAGCTTTCTTT CASSPYDRAGTEAFF
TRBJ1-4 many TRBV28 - TGTGCCAGCAGTGAACCAGTCTTACCTAATGAAAAACTGTTTTTT CASSEPVLPNEKLFF
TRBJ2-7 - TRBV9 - TGTGCCAGCAGCGTAGTACCACTCTCCCGATCAGAAGGCGAGCAGTACTTC CASSVVPLSRSEGEQYF
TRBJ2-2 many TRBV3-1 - TGTGCCAGCAGCCAAGAGCAGTTCCGGGAGCTGTTTTTT CASSQEQFRELFF
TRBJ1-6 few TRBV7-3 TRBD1 TGTGCCAGCAGCTTAGACAGGGCGGGATCACCCCTCCACTTT CASSLDRAGSPLHF
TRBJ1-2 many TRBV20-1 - TGCAGTGCCCCGGCGGGGGGGGGTGGCTACACCTTC CSAPAGGGGYTF
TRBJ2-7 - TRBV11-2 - TGTGCCAGCAGCCCCCTTCAGGGGGGCTCCGAGCAGTACTTC CASSPLQGGSEQYF
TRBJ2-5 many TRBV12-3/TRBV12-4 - TGTGCCAGCAGTTTAGGAGGGGGCCAAGAGACCCAGTACTTC CASSLGGGQETQYF
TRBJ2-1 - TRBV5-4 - TGTGCCTGCAGCTTGGTCTCGGGGACAAGGATCCATAATGAGCAGTTCTTC CACSLVSGTRIHNEQFF
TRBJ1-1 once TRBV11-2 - TGTGCCAGCAGCATAATGAAAACTGAAGCTTTCTTC CASSIMKTEAFF
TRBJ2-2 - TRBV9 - TGTGCCAGCAGCCCCTACGATCTTGCCGGCGGGGAGCTGTTTTTT CASSPYDLAGGELFF
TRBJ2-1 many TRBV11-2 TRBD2 TGTGCCAGCAGCCTAAGGACTAGCGGGAGTTCTGGTGAGCAGTTCTTC CASSLRTSGSSGEQFF
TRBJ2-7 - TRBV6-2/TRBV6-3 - TGTGCCAGCACCCATGGGGTGGAGTTCTACGAGCAGTACTTC CASTHGVEFYEQYF
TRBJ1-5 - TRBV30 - TGTGCCTGGAGTGTACTCGGCAATCAGCCCCAGCATTTT CAWSVLGNQPQHF
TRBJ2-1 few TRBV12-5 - TGTGCTAGTGGTTTGCCTAGCGTGGAGTACAATGAGCAGTTCTTC CASGLPSVEYNEQFF
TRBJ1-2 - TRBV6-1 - TGTGCCAGCAGGGGCTTAGGGCAACGCTATGGCTACACCTTC CASRGLGQRYGYTF
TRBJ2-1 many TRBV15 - TGTGCCACCAGCCTCGGGCCGGGGACTGAGCAGTTCTTC CATSLGPGTEQFF
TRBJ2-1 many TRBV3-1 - TGTGCCAGCAGCCAAGGAGACTACTCTAAGCAGTTCTTC CASSQGDYSKQFF
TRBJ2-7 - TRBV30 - TGTGCCTGGACCCCGGTTCCCAGGGGTGCCCCCTACGAGCAGTACTTC CAWTPVPRGAPYEQYF
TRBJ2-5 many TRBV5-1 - TGCGCCAGCAGCTTACCGTACCAAGAGACCCAGTACTTC CASSLPYQETQYF
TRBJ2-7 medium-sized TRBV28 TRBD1 TGTGCCAGCAGTTTATTAGGGGGCTTGTGGTCCTACGAGCAGTACTTC CASSLLGGLWSYEQYF
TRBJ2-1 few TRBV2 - TGTGCCAGCACCCGGACAGCTACCTACAATGAGCAGTTCTTC CASTRTATYNEQFF
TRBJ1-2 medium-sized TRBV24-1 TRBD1 TGTGCCACCAGTAGGACAGGCGGCCTGAAGGGCTACACCTTC CATSRTGGLKGYTF
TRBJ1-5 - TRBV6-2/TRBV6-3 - TGTGCCAGCAGTTACCCCAGCGGTCAGCCCCAGCATTTT CASSYPSGQPQHF